This T cell receptor beta chain was retrieved from a study of blood T cell repertoires in COVID-19. This clone was picked up one time. In the study's own analysis: Quantification of nucleated cells was approximated via reference gene primer amplification. This table comes from immunoSEQ multiplex PCR, and its TCRdb copy is limited to in-frame clones, with some not included. That table is the source of V, J and clone size, and D and trimming were worked out from the DNA. Altogether under 450,000 clones are present, around four fifths being singletons, with the ten largest covering approximately 5.4%. The CDR3 is made up of 13 amino acids. Trimming left V 4 bases short and J 8 bases short, with 14 bases between. Looked up from germline, CDR1 is LGHDT and CDR2 is YNNKEL (reference sequence).

This sequence was found in a woman aged 50 to 60 who had recovered from COVID-19. Sequences were obtained from PBMCs or T cells enriched from blood (not recorded which). This chain connects TRBV3-1 (or the pseudogene TRBV3-2) to TRBJ1-2, with D possibly matching TRBD1 (5 bases). The CDR3 nucleotides read TGTGCCAGCAGCCCTACATCCAGGGAAGGCTACACCTTC. It encodes CASSPTSREGYTF.